This passage covers 30 T cell receptor beta chains from one sample sequenced in a study of post-analysis software for immune sequencing data. Whole-study results and caveats: Controls had lower frequencies than patients of 4 or 5 TRBV segments, which included TRBV5-6, TRBV5-1 and TRBV20-1.

Prepared libraries of TCR beta cDNA carried unique molecular identifiers. TCRdb reprocessed the PCR reads via MiXCR and lists one record per CDR3 protein. This sample has roughly 730,000 distinct CDR3 sequences, with approximately 30% found just once. The antigens of these receptors remain unknown. The sample was blood. The receptors were gathered from a girl under 18 with multiple sclerosis.

A note on this clonotype: One base away lies a much larger clone, so this may be a sequencing read error. The chain links TRBV29-1 to TRBJ2-4; D is unresolved. Trimming stripped 7 bases from V and 3 bases from J, with 7 bases between. This CDR3 is 11 amino acids long. CDR1 is SQVTM and CDR2 is ANQGSEA in the germline V gene. CDR3 DNA: TGCAGCGCTGCAGGCAAAAACATTCAGTACTTC. It codes for CSAAGKNIQYF.

Only a few counts were recorded for this clonotype. This rearrangement joins TRBV6-2 or TRBV6-3 to TRBJ2-5, with 10 bases fitting TRBD2. The CDR3 is made up of 16 amino acids. Unmatched junction bases numbered 9, after V lost 6 bases and J lost 2 bases. Per the germline V gene, CDR1 is MNHEY and CDR2 is SVGEGT. The CDR3 is CASRLLAGDPQETQYF. In DNA form, the CDR3 reads TGTGCCAGCAGGCTCCTAGCGGGAGACCCACAAGAGACCCAGTACTTC.

This clonotype was found a few times. V is TRBV6-6 and J is TRBJ1-1; TRBD1 matches 7 bases. The germline V gene encodes CDR1 MNHNY and CDR2 SVGAGI (reference sequence). The CDR3 contains 14 residues. Germline trimming cut 5 bases from V and 0 bases from J; bases unmatched to any gene: 3. DNA for the CDR3: TGTGCCAGCAGTGAGGGACAGATGAACACTGAAGCTTTCTTT. Its protein product is CASSEGQMNTEAFF.

V and J are TRBV6-5 and TRBJ1-1; D perhaps matches TRBD1 (5 bases). Germline V gene sequence: CDR1 MNHEY, CDR2 SVGAGI. The CDR3 length is 15 residues. Trimming pared 6 bases from V and 1 base from J, leaving 15 bases between. The CDR3 loop is CASRTGGATNTEAFF. In DNA, the CDR3 is TGTGCCAGCAGAACAGGCGGCGCCACGAACACTGAAGCTTTCTTT.

This clonotype was seen a handful of times. The gene calls are TRBV20-1 and TRBJ2-4; D perhaps matches TRBD2 (6 bases). The CDR3 spans 17 residues. Germline V CDR1 and CDR2: DFQATT, SNEGSKA (reference sequence). Trimming stripped 3 bases from V and 6 bases from J, with 24 bases between. CDR3 protein: CSASPAGLERVRNIQYF. The CDR3 DNA sequence: TGCAGTGCTAGTCCGGCAGGTCTAGAGCGGGTGAGAAACATTCAGTACTTC.

J is TRBJ2-7 and V is TRBV12-3 or TRBV12-4; D call uncertain. The ends were cut back, 7 bases at V and 5 bases at J, with 9 bases in the middle. The CDR3 runs to 11 residues. CDR3 sequence (DNA): TGTGCCAGCACCAGAGGCCACGAGCAGTACTTC. This encodes CASTRGHEQYF.

The gene calls are TRBV6-6 and TRBJ1-2; the match to TRBD1 covers 8 bases. The CDR3 runs 15 residues. V dropped 3 bases and J dropped 5; count of bases not matched to a gene: 8. Germline CDR1 and CDR2: MNHNY and SVGAGI (reference sequence). The CDR3 loop is CASSYLDRVRYGYTF. In DNA, the CDR3 is TGTGCCAGCAGTTATCTGGACAGGGTGAGGTATGGCTACACCTTC.

There are a few counts of this clonotype. This chain connects TRBV6-5 to TRBJ1-2; a weak D match, TRBD1 (5 bases). Trimming pared 5 bases from V and 3 bases from J, leaving 22 bases between. The length of the CDR3 is 17 residues. In germline, CDR1 is MNHEY, CDR2 SVGAGI. The CDR3 is CASSTPHGPGRDYGYTF. The CDR3, as DNA: TGTGCCAGCAGTACTCCCCACGGACCAGGGAGGGACTATGGCTACACCTTC.

Points on this clonotype: One end of the junction fails to match germline, which may point to a read error. This rearrangement joins TRBV20-1 to TRBJ2-2; D might be TRBD2 (7 bases). The germline gives CDR1 DFQATT, CDR2 SNEGSKA (reference sequence). The CDR3 is 14 amino acids. The CDR3 sequence: CSARDGTTRGGLFF. CDR3 nucleotide sequence: TGCAGTGCTAGAGATGGGACAACGAGGGGGGGGCTGTTTTTT.

The V and J genes are TRBV9 and TRBJ2-1, with D perhaps TRBD2 (6 bases). The CDR3 has 15 amino acids. Germline-derived CDR1 and CDR2 are SGDLS and YYNGEE. The V end lost 0 bases, the J end lost 3 bases, and 10 bases lay between the germline ends. The CDR3 DNA is TGTGCCAGCAGCGTAGATGTGGGGGGCTACAATGAGCAGTTCTTC. This translates into CASSVDVGGYNEQFF.

A note on this clonotype: Sequence at one end of the junction differs from germline and may be a read error. The V call is TRBV7-2, the J call TRBJ2-7, with D unclear. The CDR3 loop spans 13 amino acids. Germline CDR1 reads SGHTA; CDR2 reads FQGNSA. This CDR3 reads CASSLVLSAERYF. The CDR3 DNA reads TGTGCCAGCAGCTTAGTTTTATCGGCCGAGCGGTACTTC.

The chain is built from TRBV24-1 and TRBJ2-6; 7 bases are a match to TRBD2. V lost 4 bases and J lost 2; bases outside the gene matches: 4. CDR3 length: 16 amino acids. Germline loops: CDR1 KGHDR, CDR2 SFDVKD. The CDR3 nucleotides are TGTGCCACCAGTGACCTGGGGGGGACTGGGGCCAACGTCCTGACTTTC. The encoded protein is CATSDLGGTGANVLTF.

This clonotype was observed a few times. V gene TRBV28 combines with J gene TRBJ2-7; 12 positions match TRBD1. The CDR3 length is 12 residues. Germline assignment: CDR1 MDHEN and CDR2 SYDVKM. Losses at the gene ends were 8 bases for V and 6 bases for J; bases not matched to a gene: 2. The DNA for the CDR3 is TGTGCCAGCGGGACAGGGGGCAGCGAGCAGTACTTC. Translation gives CASGTGGSEQYF.

This chain links TRBV20-1 with TRBJ1-2; TRBD1 is a possible D gene (5 bases). V was cut by 5 bases and J by 7 bases, with 17 bases left in between. The CDR3 has 13 amino acids. Per the germline V gene, CDR1 is DFQATT and CDR2 is SNEGSKA (reference sequence). For the CDR3, the DNA is TGCAGTGCTCGGAACGTAGACAGTGCTGGCTACACCTTC. Protein product: CSARNVDSAGYTF.

The chain carries TRBV20-1 and TRBJ2-7; 12 bases match TRBD2. The CDR3 consists of 19 residues. Germline CDR1 and CDR2: DFQATT and SNEGSKA (reference sequence). J lost 0 bases, V lost 0 bases, and 12 bases had no gene match. CDR3 loop: CSARDTGGLAGLSSYEQYF. CDR3 nucleotide sequence: TGCAGTGCTAGAGATACCGGGGGACTAGCGGGCTTGAGCTCCTACGAGCAGTACTTC.

This clonotype was detected many times. The gene calls are TRBV20-1 and TRBJ2-5; the match to TRBD2 covers 10 bases. Trimming removed 3 bases from V and 2 bases from J; junction bases left unmatched: 9. CDR3 size: 16 residues. From germline, CDR1 is DFQATT and CDR2 SNEGSKA (reference sequence). The CDR3 sequence is CSASLAGALLQETQYF. The DNA of the CDR3 is TGCAGTGCTAGTCTAGCGGGGGCCCTACTTCAAGAGACCCAGTACTTC.

The V gene is TRBV28, the J gene TRBJ2-1; D tentatively reads TRBD1 or TRBD2 (5 bases each). The germline V gene encodes CDR1 MDHEN and CDR2 SYDVKM. Between the trimmed V and J ends, which lost 5 bases and 5 bases, there was a span of 28 bases. This CDR3 is built from 19 residues. The CDR3 DNA sequence: TGTGCCAGCAGTCCTCCCCCCAGGGACCTGGGCTTCCCCGACAATGAGCAGTTCTTC. It translates to CASSPPPRDLGFPDNEQFF.

The chain recombines TRBV4-3 with TRBJ2-3; D is perhaps TRBD2 (5 bases). This CDR3 spans 15 amino acids. Germline CDR1 is LGHNA and CDR2 is YSLEER. Trimming shortened V by 0 bases and J by 2 bases, and 9 bases separated the two germline ends. DNA of the CDR3: TGCGCCAGCAGCCAAGATGCGAGGGTCACAGATACGCAGTATTTT. Translation: CASSQDARVTDTQYF.

This clonotype was recorded a few times. The J gene is TRBJ1-4, the V gene TRBV29-1; 8 nucleotides agree with TRBD1. The CDR3 covers 12 residues. Germline values: CDR1 SQVTM, CDR2 ANQGSEA. With 6 bases clipped from V and 5 bases from J, the junction kept 2 bases outside the gene matches. The CDR3 loop reads CSVTGENEKLFF. The CDR3 coding sequence is TGCAGCGTGACAGGGGAAAATGAAAAACTGTTTTTT.

This chain connects TRBV7-9 to TRBJ2-2; D may be TRBD2 (6 bases). This CDR3 has 16 residues. CDR1 is SEHNR, CDR2 FQNEAQ, per germline (reference sequence). Trimming left V 4 bases short and J 2 bases short, with 14 bases between. The CDR3 protein is CASSSTPTSNTGELFF. In DNA form, the CDR3 reads TGTGCCAGCAGCTCTACTCCGACTAGTAACACCGGGGAGCTGTTTTTT.

This clonotype was observed a handful of times. In DNA, the CDR3 is TGCAGCGTCCGGGACAGGGGACCCCAAGAGACCCAGTACTTC. Its protein product is CSVRDRGPQETQYF. This chain joins TRBV29-1 and TRBJ2-5; 10 nucleotides agree with TRBD1. The germline V gene has CDR1 SQVTM and CDR2 ANQGSEA. The CDR3 totals 14 residues. With V trimmed by 6 bases and J by 1 base, 5 bases remained unmatched.

The chain joins TRBV29-1 to TRBJ1-4; D not resolved. This CDR3 is built from 14 residues. The V end lost 6 bases, the J end lost 5 bases, and 16 bases lay between the germline ends. CDR1 and CDR2 from the germline V gene are SQVTM and ANQGSEA. The CDR3 sequence: CSVALGSGNEKLFF. CDR3 nucleotide sequence: TGCAGCGTCGCACTAGGGAGCGGCAATGAAAAACTGTTTTTT.

J is TRBJ2-5 and V is TRBV28; 9 nucleotides line up with TRBD1. Trimming cost V 6 bases and J 11 bases; bases outside gene matches: 13. This CDR3 spans 14 amino acids. Germline CDR1 is MDHEN and CDR2 is SYDVKM. CDR3 region: CASSARDRVFAQYF. CDR3 in DNA: TGTGCCAGCAGCGCTCGGGACAGGGTCTTTGCGCAGTACTTC.

The rearrangement joins TRBV29-1 to TRBJ2-7; D possibly corresponds to TRBD1 (6 bases). The germline V gene encodes CDR1 SQVTM and CDR2 ANQGSEA. Trimming shortened V by 2 bases and J by 5 bases, and 13 bases separated the two germline ends. The CDR3 extends over 13 amino acids. This CDR3 is CSVEPTGSDEQYF. CDR3 DNA: TGCAGCGTTGAACCCACAGGGTCAGACGAGCAGTACTTC.

With respect to this clonotype: The junction differs from germline at one of its ends, possibly a read error. The chain links TRBV11-2 to TRBJ1-1; no reliable D call. Germline CDR1 is SGHAT and CDR2 is FQNNGV. This CDR3 contains 14 residues. CDR3 amino acids: CASSLVFPNTGAFF. CDR3 nucleotides: TGTGCCAGCAGCTTAGTTTTTCCGAACACTGGAGCTTTCTTT.

V is TRBV12-3 or TRBV12-4 and J is TRBJ2-1; D unclear. Trimming shortened V by 5 bases and J by 2 bases, and 10 bases separated the two germline ends. CDR3 length: 14 amino acids. CDR3 nucleotide sequence: TGTGCCAGCAGTACAGCGTCACCCTACAATGAGCAGTTCTTC. It translates to CASSTASPYNEQFF.

The chain recombines TRBV4-3 with TRBJ2-1; TRBD2 matches at 13 bases. Germline lookup yields CDR1 LGHNA and CDR2 YSLEER. The CDR3 extends over 16 amino acids. With V trimmed by 0 bases and J by 7 bases, 3 bases remained unmatched. The CDR3, as DNA: TGCGCCAGCAGCCAAGATTGGGGACTAGCGGGAAATGAGCAGTTCTTC. Protein sequence: CASSQDWGLAGNEQFF.

CDR3 amino acids: CASSLETTGMNTEAFF. DNA for the CDR3: TGTGCCAGCAGCTTGGAGACGACAGGGATGAACACTGAAGCTTTCTTT. The chain is built from TRBV5-6 and TRBJ1-1; 7 nucleotides align to TRBD1. J lost 0 bases, V lost 0 bases, and 5 bases had no gene match. Germline CDR1 reads SGHDT; CDR2 reads YYEEEE. This CDR3 comprises 16 residues.

This chain's CDR3 is CASSLGLAGGYTWGEQYF. In nucleotides, the CDR3 is TGTGCCAGCAGCTTAGGTCTAGCGGGAGGGTACACCTGGGGGGAGCAGTACTTC. The rearrangement links TRBV7-8 to TRBJ2-7; 12 bases map to TRBD2. CDR1 is SGHVS, CDR2 FQNEAQ, per germline. CDR3 length: 18 amino acids. Unmatched junction bases numbered 14, after V lost 1 base and J lost 7 bases. Supplemented by reference TRBV7-8 and TRBJ2-7, the full variable domain reads GAGVSQSPRYKVAKRGQDVALRCDPISGHVSLFWYQQALGQGPEFLTYFQNEAQLDKSGLPSDRFFAERPEGSVSTLKIQRTQQEDSAVYLCASSLGLAGGYTWGEQYFGPGTRLTVT.

The chain links TRBV9 to TRBJ2-5; 7 bases are shared with TRBD2. The CDR3 has 13 residues. V lost 4 bases, J lost 5 bases, and 5 bases stayed unmatched. CDR1 and CDR2 from the germline V gene are SGDLS and YYNGEE. CDR3 amino acids: CASSPTSVETQYF. The CDR3 DNA reads as TGTGCCAGCAGCCCTACTAGCGTCGAGACCCAGTACTTC.